Below, 17 T cell receptor beta chains from the same sample are listed, as sequenced in a study of blood T cell repertoires in COVID-19. Generated by immunoSEQ multiplex PCR, the TCRdb table keeps only in-frame clones and is missing some. The table lists about 110,000 clones, 76% of them singletons. Input material: peripheral blood. These receptors were taken from a man older than 75 with COVID-19, enrolled during active disease.

Ten or more counts support this clone. The chain combines TRBV7-2 with TRBJ1-6; no firm D call. There are 12 residues in the CDR3. V lost 0 bases, J lost 8 bases, and 2 bases lay in between. Germline CDR1 SGHTA, CDR2 FQGNSA. CDR3 in DNA: TGTGCCAGCAGCTTAGCCTATTCACCCCTCCACTTT. Protein sequence: CASSLAYSPLHF.

The chain is built from TRBV5-1 and TRBJ2-3, with 7 bases matching TRBD1. There are 14 residues in the CDR3. Unmatched junction bases numbered 6, after V lost 3 bases and J lost 5 bases. CDR1 and CDR2 (germline): SGHRS, YFSETQ. CDR3 protein: CASSSDRAGDTQYF. In DNA form, the CDR3 reads TGCGCCAGCAGCTCTGACAGGGCGGGAGATACGCAGTATTTT.

This clone was counted only a few times. The chain employs TRBV7-2 and TRBJ2-1, with 10 positions matching TRBD2. In germline, CDR1 is SGHTA, CDR2 FQGNSA. This CDR3 region has 15 residues. Germline trimming cut 6 bases from V and 7 bases from J; bases unmatched to any gene: 9. The CDR3 spells CASSTVAGGSNEQFF. Here the CDR3 DNA reads TGTGCCAGCAGTACAGTAGCGGGAGGTTCGAATGAGCAGTTCTTC.

J is TRBJ2-7 and V is TRBV11-2; D not certain. V dropped 2 bases and J dropped 5 bases, with 4 bases sitting between them. The germline V gene encodes CDR1 SGHAT and CDR2 FQNNGV. CDR3 length equals 11 residues. CDR3 coding DNA: TGTGCCAGCAGCTTAACACACGAGCAGTACTTC. It codes for CASSLTHEQYF.

This chain uses TRBV7-9 with TRBJ2-6, with D unclear. The CDR3 is 15 residues long. Germline lookup yields CDR1 SEHNR and CDR2 FQNEAQ (reference sequence). Trimming removed 5 bases from V and 0 bases from J, with 8 bases in between. CDR3 sequence (DNA): TGTGCCAGCAGCCTAATCCTCTCTGGGGCCAACGTCCTGACTTTC. Residues: CASSLILSGANVLTF.

This rearrangement joins TRBV14 to TRBJ1-2; D not certain. CDR3 size: 15 residues. Trimming removed 0 bases from V and 4 bases from J, with 12 bases in between. CDR1 is SGHDN, CDR2 FVKESK, per germline. The CDR3 DNA reads as TGTGCCAGCAGCCAAGATTTTTACGACTCCTATGGCTACACCTTC. As protein: CASSQDFYDSYGYTF.

The chain combines TRBV2 with TRBJ2-1; tentative D call: TRBD2 (6 bases). The germline V gene encodes CDR1 SNHLY and CDR2 FYNNEI. The CDR3 is 17 amino acids. Trimming cost V 7 bases and J 0 bases, with 19 bases left between them. CDR3 nucleotides: TGTGCCAGCATCCCAAGGGTAGCGGCCTTCTCCTACAATGAGCAGTTCTTC. Translated: CASIPRVAAFSYNEQFF.

The chain is built from TRBV28 and TRBJ2-1; 12 nucleotides line up with TRBD2. This CDR3 spans 14 amino acids. V was clipped by 10 bases and J by 4 bases; unmatched bases: 5. The V gene's germline CDR1 is MDHEN and CDR2 SYDVKM. The CDR3 coding sequence is TGTGCCACCTCCGGACTAGCGGGGTACAATGAGCAGTTCTTC. This encodes CATSGLAGYNEQFF. The entire variable domain, with the rest obtained from reference TRBV28 and TRBJ2-1, is as follows: DVKVTQSSRYLVKRTGEKVFLECVQDMDHENMFWYRQDPGLGLRLIYFSYDVKMKEKGDIPEGYSVSREKKERFSLILESASTNQTSMYLCATSGLAGYNEQFFGPGTRLTVL.

V usage is TRBV10-1 and J usage is TRBJ1-1, with 7 positions matching TRBD1. Germline V gives CDR1 WNHNN, CDR2 SYGVQD (reference sequence). V lost 6 bases, J lost 2 bases, and 6 bases stayed unmatched. CDR3 length: 14 residues. CDR3 sequence (DNA): TGCGCCAGCAGGCGACAGGGCCAAAACACTGAAGCTTTCTTT. Translation gives CASRRQGQNTEAFF.

CDR3 region: CASSVLMGGEDGYTF. CDR3 sequence (DNA): TGTGCCAGCAGCGTCCTCATGGGCGGGGAGGATGGCTACACCTTC. This chain connects TRBV5-5 to TRBJ1-2; D remains ambiguous. The CDR3 extends over 15 amino acids. The V and J ends lost 4 bases and 6 bases respectively, with 19 bases between them. From germline, CDR1 is SGHKS and CDR2 YYEKEE (reference sequence). Full variable domain (remainder filled in from reference TRBV5-5 and TRBJ1-2): DAGVTQSPTHLIKTRGQQVTLRCSPISGHKSVSWYQQVLGQGPQFIFQYYEKEERGRGNFPDRFSARQFPNYSSELNVNALLLGDSALYLCASSVLMGGEDGYTFGSGTRLTVV.

V gene TRBV7-9 combines with J gene TRBJ2-2, with D possibly being TRBD1 (6 bases). V shed 2 bases and J shed 6 bases, with 10 bases lying between them. The CDR3 totals 14 residues. CDR1 is SEHNR, CDR2 FQNEAQ, per germline (reference sequence). The CDR3 bases are TGTGCCAGCAGCTTAAACCAGGGGTCCGGGGAGCTGTTTTTT. Its protein is CASSLNQGSGELFF.

J is TRBJ2-1 and V is TRBV21-1; the table's D call TRBD2 went unverified against the DNA. TRBV21-1 is marked as a pseudogene. The CDR3 length is 17 residues. Here the CDR3 reads CASSKEGSLSSYNEQFF. CDR3 DNA: TGTGCCAGCAGCAAAGAAGGGAGCCTTAGCTCCTACAATGAGCAGTTCTTC.

This clone turned up a few times. V and J are TRBV30 and TRBJ2-7, with TRBD1 identical over 8 bases. V trimming: 8 bases; J trimming: 2 bases; junction bases outside the gene matches: 2. The CDR3 runs to 11 residues. CDR1 is GTSNPN, CDR2 SVGIG, per germline (reference sequence). DNA for the CDR3: TGTGCCGTGGACAGGGCCTACGAGCAGTACTTC. Translating gives CAVDRAYEQYF.

The rearrangement joins TRBV3-1 (or the pseudogene TRBV3-2) to TRBJ1-6, with 9 nucleotides matching TRBD1. CDR3 size: 18 residues. Germline CDR1 reads LGHDT; CDR2 reads YNNKEL (reference sequence). V trimming: 0 bases; J trimming: 9 bases; junction bases outside the gene matches: 12. CDR3 DNA sequence: TGTGCCAGCAGCCAAGACAGGCCGGGACAGGGTTATGCTTCACCCCTCCACTTT. As protein: CASSQDRPGQGYASPLHF.

V gene TRBV18 combines with J gene TRBJ1-2; D gene unclear. CDR3 length: 13 residues. The V gene lost 3 bases and the J gene lost 8 bases, with 13 bases spanning the gap. The germline V gene encodes CDR1 KGHSH and CDR2 LQKENI. The CDR3 DNA follows: TGTGCCAGCTCACCTGACCAGGCTGGGGGCTACACCTTC. Protein product: CASSPDQAGGYTF.

This sequence joins TRBV28 and TRBJ2-7, with D possibly TRBD1 on 6 matching bases. CDR3 length: 15 amino acids. Germline CDR1 MDHEN, CDR2 SYDVKM. The V and J ends lost 3 bases and 0 bases respectively, with 12 bases between them. The CDR3 protein is CASSLAGAFSYEQYF. CDR3 sequence (DNA): TGTGCCAGCAGTTTGGCAGGGGCTTTCTCCTACGAGCAGTACTTC.

This clone was observed a few times. The chain links TRBV6-6 to TRBJ2-5; the match to TRBD2 covers 11 bases. Germline V gene lookup returns CDR1 MNHNY and CDR2 SVGAGI (reference sequence). V dropped 6 bases and J dropped 4; count of bases not matched to a gene: 10. The CDR3 has 16 residues. DNA of the CDR3: TGTGCCAGCAGCCCCCATAGCGGGAGGGGGAGAGAGACCCAGTACTTC. Translated, it gives CASSPHSGRGRETQYF.